The following is a T cell receptor (beta chain) sequence with its context. The entry originates in a study of blood T cell repertoires in COVID-19. Study overall: Acute-phase and convalescent COVID-19 samples originated in the United States, Italy and Spain.

Under the authors' procedure: The assay estimated nucleated cells by amplifying reference gene primers. This table comes from immunoSEQ multiplex PCR, and its TCRdb copy is limited to in-frame clones, with some not included. That table is the source of V, J and clone size, and D and trimming were worked out from the DNA. Of fewer than 200,000 clones in the sample, over 75% were seen once. This TCR derives from an elderly woman with acute or convalescent COVID-19. Material: peripheral blood.

The CDR3 sequence: CASSQGEEGRETQYF. Here the CDR3 DNA reads TGTGCCAGCAGCCAGGGGGAGGAAGGGAGGGAGACCCAGTACTTC. The chain is built from TRBV21-1 and TRBJ2-5; the D call in the table, TRBD1, was not verified against the DNA. TRBV21-1 corresponds to a pseudogene. CDR3 size: 15 residues.